These T cell receptor beta chains were read from a single sample in a study of glioma-infiltrating T cells after dendritic cell vaccination. Measured with immunoSEQ multiplex PCR; TCRdb has only the in-frame clones, and not every one. This sample carries about 99,000 clones, around 81% of them seen once, and the ten largest clones take approximately 12%. The specimen was blood, collected before dendritic cell vaccination. Every receptor here comes from a human donor with glioblastoma. Both conserved end residues are part of each CDR3. Each record gives: D gene, CDR3 length, V gene, clone size, J gene, CDR3 DNA, CDR3 protein. The D gene is left open where the match is weak. Not every row has a clone size; where given, it reads once, few, many or a size class.

TRBD2	19	TRBV10-1	.	TRBJ2-3	TGCGCCAGCAGTGAGTCGCCCCTAGCGGGGATTCCCAGCACAGATACGCAGTATTTT	CASSESPLAGIPSTDTQYF
.	14	TRBV18	.	TRBJ1-3	TGTGCCAGCTCACCGGGCCCGAGTGGAAACACCATATATTTT	CASSPGPSGNTIYF
TRBD1	15	TRBV6-6	.	TRBJ2-1	TGTGCCAGCCGCTACCTCGGACAGGTTGGGAATGAGCAGTTCTTC	CASRYLGQVGNEQFF
TRBD2	17	TRBV4-2	.	TRBJ2-2	TGTGCCAGCAGCCAAGAGGGTAGCGGGGGTAGGGCCGGGGAGCTGTTTTTT	CASSQEGSGGRAGELFF
.	15	TRBV25-1	.	TRBJ2-7	TGTGCCAGCAGTGAATCGGCAGCGAGCTCCTACGAGCAGTACTTC	CASSESAASSYEQYF
TRBD1	18	TRBV18	.	TRBJ2-3	TGTGCCAGCTCACCTAGACAGGGGGCGAAAGTCAGCACAGATACGCAGTATTTT	CASSPRQGAKVSTDTQYF
TRBD1	16	TRBV7-9	once	TRBJ2-5	TGTGCCAGCAGCCTAAGACGACAGGGGGTATGGGAGACCCAGTACTTC	CASSLRRQGVWETQYF
.	13	TRBV11-2	.	TRBJ1-2	TGTGCCAGCAGCTTAGGACCACTATATGGCTACACCTTC	CASSLGPLYGYTF
TRBD1	15	TRBV6-5	.	TRBJ2-1	TGTGCCAGCAGTGGGGACAGAAGGGCCCGCAATGAGCAGTTCTTC	CASSGDRRARNEQFF
TRBD2	16	TRBV5-1	.	TRBJ2-3	TGCGCCAGCAGCTTGGTCGGGACTAGCGGGGGCGGCACGCAGTATTTT	CASSLVGTSGGGTQYF
.	15	TRBV7-9	.	TRBJ1-1	TGTGCCAGCAAACGGCAGGTGGGGGACATGGCTGAAGCTTTCTTT	CASKRQVGDMAEAFF
.	13	TRBV7-2	.	TRBJ1-4	TGTGCCAGCAGCTTGGACTGGGGACAAGCACTGTTTTTT	CASSLDWGQALFF
TRBD1	15	TRBV6-1	.	TRBJ2-2	TGTGCCAGCAGTCCACGGGACAGGGGTACCGGGGAGCTGTTTTTT	CASSPRDRGTGELFF
TRBD1	13	TRBV30	.	TRBJ1-1	TGTGCCTGGATTAACAGGGGGCGTACTGAAGCTTTCTTT	CAWINRGRTEAFF
.	13	TRBV4-2	.	TRBJ2-5	TGTGCCAGCAGCAACCGGGACAAAGAGACCCAGTACTTC	CASSNRDKETQYF
.	16	TRBV18	few	TRBJ1-2	TGTGCCAGCTCACCACCGAATTATGGGCTTAACTATGGCTACACCTTC	CASSPPNYGLNYGYTF
TRBD1	13	TRBV6-1	once	TRBJ1-1	TGTGCCAGCATAACACAGGGGCTCACTGAAGCTTTCTTT	CASITQGLTEAFF
TRBD2	19	TRBV5-6	.	TRBJ2-2	TGTGCCAGCAGCGCCCGGTCCTCTAGCGGGGGGGCCCGCGGCGGGGAGCTGTTTTTT	CASSARSSSGGARGGELFF
.	14	TRBV30	.	TRBJ1-3	TGTGCCTGGAGTGTTCTAAACTCTGGAAACACCATATATTTT	CAWSVLNSGNTIYF
TRBD1	12	TRBV14	.	TRBJ1-2	TGTGCCAGCAGCCTAACAGGGGATGGCTACACCTTC	CASSLTGDGYTF
TRBD1	15	TRBV14	.	TRBJ1-1	TGTGCCAGCAGGACGTACAGGGGGCGGAACACTGAAGCTTTCTTT	CASRTYRGRNTEAFF
.	16	TRBV19	few	TRBJ2-4	TGTGCCAGTACTCCCGGAGGGGGGGACTATGTGAACATTCAGTACTTC	CASTPGGGDYVNIQYF
.	15	TRBV6-1	.	TRBJ1-1	TGTGCCAGCAGTGAAGGGGGGGAGGGGGACACTGAAGCTTTCTTT	CASSEGGEGDTEAFF
.	12	TRBV29-1	.	TRBJ1-2	TGCAGCGTTGTTGCAGGGAACTATGGCTACACCTTC	CSVVAGNYGYTF
TRBD1	13	TRBV7-9	.	TRBJ1-2	TGTGCCAGCAGCTCCCGACAGGGCGGAGGCTACACCTTC	CASSSRQGGGYTF
.	12	TRBV7-9	.	TRBJ2-2	TGTGCCAGCAGCAAAGACTCCGGGGAGCTGTTTTTT	CASSKDSGELFF
.	19	TRBV4-1	once	TRBJ2-5	TGCGCCAGCAGCTCTCCGGGACTCCAGAGGGGCCCATTCCAAGAGACCCAGTACTTC	CASSSPGLQRGPFQETQYF
TRBD1	13	TRBV30	.	TRBJ1-1	TGTGCCTCAAGCCAGGGGGAGAACACTGAAGCTTTCTTT	CASSQGENTEAFF